This T cell receptor beta chain was observed in a study of T cell changes during pregnancy in multiple sclerosis. Repertoires were generated with immunoSEQ multiplex PCR, while TCRdb's copy carries only in-frame clones and drops some. The table shows tens of thousands of clones, with roughly 87% occurring only once. V was cut by 0 bases and J by 8 bases, with 13 bases left in between. Germline V gives CDR1 MNHEY, CDR2 SVGAGI. The CDR3 has 14 amino acids. The sequence was obtained from a female donor with multiple sclerosis, enrolled in a pregnancy study. Sequencing used CD8+ T cells from peripheral blood mononuclear cells, obtained in the second trimester of pregnancy. The chain uses TRBV6-5 and TRBJ1-2; D may be TRBD1 (6 bases). CDR3 in amino acids: CASSYSLSGDGYTF. Here the CDR3 DNA reads TGTGCCAGCAGTTACTCGCTCTCAGGGGACGGCTACACCTTC.